This T cell receptor beta chain stems from a study of cytomegalovirus exposure and HLA in healthy donors (dated by TCRdb to about 2017). With respect to the entire study: An earlier analysis of 550 to 700 of the donors reported roughly 300 Gb of sequence data and 117 million unique TCR beta sequences from about 179 million T cells. Among the roughly 430 genotyped donors, roughly 80% belonged to the genetic ancestry cluster associated with self-reported Caucasian donors. All discovery cohort repertoires had been generated using a single sequencing platform. About five DR-DQ haplotypes were handled as single units for association and clustering because linkage in the cohort was strong. HLA typing included class I and class II loci at four-digit resolution. Typing coverage differed by locus: A, B, C, DRB1 and DQB1 were typed in about 620-630 donors, DQA1 in approximately 520, DPA1 in some 570, and DPB1 in 400 to 490. The study aimed to test whether signatures of past pathogen exposure could be identified by cataloging public T cell receptors. On average, about 240,000 unique TCR beta nucleotide sequences were sequenced per donor among 350 to 400 genotyped donors of the cohort, with 15% to 20% of those sequences being non-productive. To study patterns of TCR occurrence, a later analysis re-analyzed previously published TCR beta repertoires from 550 to 800 donors and added high-resolution HLA genotyping. Rather than drawing on any new phenotypic data, the later analysis identified candidate immune exposures from TCR beta sequences and the way those sequences occurred across donors. About 300 gigabases of sequencing data and roughly 90 million unique TCR sequences were included in an early release covering roughly 600 HLA-typed donors. The study used immunosequencing to profile the T cell repertoires of several hundred subjects and linked those repertoires to cytomegalovirus serostatus. In addition to the first cohort of around 670 subjects, a separate validation cohort of some 120 different subjects was used. To predict cytomegalovirus infection status, the study brought together high-throughput TCR immunosequencing, statistical association of individual TCRs with disease status, and machine learning. Genome-wide SNP genotypes for about 60% of the 666 donors were used in a later genetic analysis, which treated that subset as a discovery cohort. In an earlier analysis of 587 of the donors, high-throughput TCR beta sequencing was used to judge whether each TCR beta V gene segment behaved as functional or pseudogenic. Donor age, sex, ethnicity and CMV serostatus were compiled together with the repertoire data.

The cohort was made up of about 670 healthy bone marrow donors. At the time of sampling, all cohort members were nominally healthy, though unrecorded immune exposures were likely present. The donor tested CMV seropositive, placing the donor among the 289 seropositive members of the cohort. Every donor gave a peripheral blood sample, and the peripheral blood mononuclear cells from that sample were used for TCR beta sequencing. The Qiagen DNeasy Blood Extraction Kit was used to extract genomic DNA from the blood cell samples. Regarding this clone: Its specific antigen is unknown. Qualities for individual bases were not recorded, and no much larger clone is one base off.

Summary of the overall study and its limitations: A few of the identified cytomegalovirus-associated TCR beta chains were confirmed in vitro to be specific for cytomegalovirus antigens. Most TCR sequences were seen in very few donors, while some public TCRs were found in many individuals. At a false discovery rate of 0.05, a later analysis linked fewer than 20,000 TCR beta sequences to specific HLA alleles. The authors suggested that the approach could potentially be generalized to other disease states and immunological phenotypes. In a later genetic analysis, fewer N-insertions in productive TCRs were reported among donors in an Asian-associated ancestry cluster than the approximately 630-donor mean. According to a later analysis, TCR association rates differed among HLA loci, with DRB1 alleles showing the most associated TCRs and HLA-C alleles showing the fewest. Cytomegalovirus status was reported to be diagnosed by the classifier with high specificity and sensitivity in both the original and validation cohorts. A further reported finding was that TCR beta sequences accurately predicted the HLA-A and HLA-B alleles for most subjects in the first cohort. Linkage disequilibrium might explain the correlated functional status among segregating V segments, but an unknown experimental factor could not be excluded. A later analysis reported that several top co-occurrence clusters appeared linked to parvovirus B19, influenza, CMV and Epstein-Barr virus. The sequencing pipeline was judged likely to have produced a cluster of highly shared sequence variants as a technical artifact. V-gene and J-gene trimming of TCR beta chains was associated with a missense DCLRE1C variant in a later genetic analysis, and the association was replicated in an independent cohort. In the study, 150 to 200 TCR beta chains were listed as associated with cytomegalovirus. The presence/absence analyses assumed that sequencing depth was roughly uniform across donors, and that assumption may not be true. The earlier analysis of a few hundred of the donors excluded 15 to 20 rarely observed V segments, including chromosome 9 orphons, because counts were too low. The 87-base-pair reads could not distinguish some IMGT-functional V segments, including TRBV6-2 and TRBV6-3, so those segments were excluded. Because HLA typing was unavailable for some donors at each locus, only the typed subset was used in association tests. When HLA alleles, especially DR and DQ, strongly co-occurred, attributing TCR associations to individual alleles was difficult. In an earlier analysis of about 600 of the donors, most TCR beta V segments appeared in productive rearrangements about 90% or about 30% of the time, broadly matching IMGT annotations. In a later analysis, most CMV-associated TCR beta chains were found to appear HLA-restricted, with HLA associations seemingly driven largely by CMV exposure. This cohort had only TCR beta chains sequenced, and the lack of alpha or paired-chain data limited which features could be detected. The only immune exposure information available for the cohort was CMV serostatus. A later analysis found that HLA-associated TCR beta chains were more clonally expanded and had lower generation probabilities than equally common non-associated chains.

The library was generated by the immunoSEQ multiplex PCR assay. A mixture of 60 forward primers for TCR Vbeta segments and 13 reverse primers for TCR Jbeta segments was used in the multiplex PCR. A multiplex PCR assay on genomic DNA amplified the CDR3 region of rearranged TCR beta genes. The Illumina HiSeq System was used to sequence the amplified TCR beta libraries as 87-base-pair reads. Turning to the authors' computational methods: A later analysis tallied around 87 million unique TCR beta chains across the 700 or so repertoires, and around 12 million of those chains were shared by two or more donors. To remove PCR and sequencing errors, raw reads were error-corrected and collapsed into unique sequences using a nearest-neighbor algorithm that merged closely related sequences. CDR3 sequences were aligned to IMGT reference sequences to assign V, D and J gene segments. For a sequence to be retained, at least a six-nucleotide match to both a V gene segment and a J gene segment was required. Rearrangements were classified as productive when the CDR3 lacked stop codons and remained in frame with V and J, and all other rearrangements were classified as non-productive. Following IMGT convention, CDR3 was defined as the stretch from the second conserved V-encoded cysteine to the conserved J-encoded phenylalanine. In an earlier analysis of more than 550 of the donors, sequences lacking an unambiguous match to a single V gene segment were excluded. An earlier analysis of around 600 of the donors classified V segments as functional when productive rearrangements were above 56.7% and as segregating when the standard deviation between donors was above 5%. A statistical classification framework was built for diagnosing cytomegalovirus status from the catalog of TCR beta chain sequences. A later analysis assigned V and J genes by comparing TCR nucleotide sequences with IMGT/GENE-DB human TR gene sequences. A later analysis assigned CDR3 sequences and most-parsimonious VDJ recombination scenarios with the TCRdist pipeline. In a later analysis, each TCR beta chain was defined by its CDR3 amino acid sequence together with its V-gene family, and reads without a unique V-gene family were excluded. As a way to deal with suspected cross-contamination and a sequencing artifact, a later analysis dropped hundreds of nucleotide sequences that were highly shared and had low generation probability. In a later analysis, a clonal expansion index was calculated for each public chain from normalized within-repertoire ranks of inferred template counts. Generation probabilities in a later analysis came from a VDJ recombination model fitted to out-of-frame rearrangements, and those results were checked against IGoR. In a later analysis, hypergeometric tests were used to score TCR-TCR, TCR-HLA and TCR-CMV co-occurrence, with a repertoire-size bias correction applied to TCR pairs. False discovery rates were estimated in a later analysis by permuting HLA or CMV assignments 20 times. In a later analysis, co-occurring TCRs were grouped using DBSCAN, and TCRdist sequence similarity was added for clustering within HLA-allele-positive subsets. Repertoires with fewer than 30,000 or more than 120,000 public chains were left out of co-occurrence clustering, as were about 5 repertoires with anomalous nucleotide sharing. TCRdb obtained this table from immuneACCESS and retained in-frame rearrangements with V and J assigned. These tables miss some clones; where compared with another copy, unresolved V genes account for less than half of the shortfall, and the remainder is unexplained. The V and J calls and clone size come from that table; D and trimming were worked out from the DNA. In this sample the table shows more than 150,000 clones, approximately 80% of which occur a single time. The top ten hold under 1.5% of the sample.

The germline V gene encodes CDR1 SGHTA and CDR2 FQGNSA. V lost 4 bases and J lost 10 bases, and the count of bases not matched to a germline gene is 10. From the cysteine up to the phenylalanine, the CDR3 has a length of 13 residues. Solely the CDR3 DNA is kept, with 39 bases framed from the first base. The V gene is TRBV7-2 and the J gene is TRBJ2-7, with TRBD1 identical over 7 junction bases. What was sequenced was PBMCs. The sequence came from a girl between 10 and 17 years old in good health and CMV-seropositive. Here is the DNA: TGTGCCAGCAGCTCGGGGACAGCCTTTTATCAGTACTTC. It translates to CASSSGTAFYQYF.